The source of this TCR beta chain is a study of T-cell memory formation after mild COVID-19. In the study overall: Across donors, TCR clusters were largely donor specific. Study-level findings and limits: Contracting clones from day 15 to 85 showed balanced CD4/CD8; later expanders favored CD4+.

Employing constant-segment primers, 5'RACE generated TCR alpha and TCR beta cDNA libraries bearing sample barcodes and UMIs. TCRdb processed the 5' RACE reads anew with MiXCR; each CDR3 protein has one entry. The sample has around 130,000 distinct CDR3 sequences, roughly 13% seen once. CDR1 is SGHDT and CDR2 is YYEEEE in the germline V gene. This CDR3 spans 16 amino acids. J gave up 5 bases and V 0 bases, and 7 bases lay outside the gene matches. Remarks on this clonotype: What it binds is unknown.

This clonotype originated in an adult woman who had mild COVID-19 (a few samples of this study predate the infection). Cell type and time point are not known. This rearrangement joins TRBV5-6 to TRBJ2-1; 8 nucleotides align to TRBD1. Sequencing was done on a sample of PBMCs or a T cell subset sorted from them (not recorded which). This CDR3 is CASSLDMDRANNEQFF. In DNA, the CDR3 is TGTGCCAGCAGCTTGGACATGGACAGGGCCAACAATGAGCAGTTCTTC.